This T cell receptor (beta chain) was sequenced for a study of T-cell memory formation after mild COVID-19. Study-level points and caveats: In pre-infection memory, a portion of responding clones appeared, which suggested that cross-reactive memory joined. Clones that contracted from day 15 to 85 were balanced CD4/CD8, while later expanders leaned CD4+.

Using its own MiXCR run on the 5' RACE reads, TCRdb lists one record per CDR3 protein. The sample yields 180,000 or so distinct CDR3 sequences, about 9.9% seen once. Notes on this clonotype: As yet, its antigen is unknown.

Trimming pared 2 bases from V and 0 bases from J, leaving 11 bases between. CDR1 is MGHRA, CDR2 YSYEKL, per germline. This CDR3 spans 16 amino acids. The receptor comes from a man younger than 30 who had mild COVID-19 (a few samples of this study predate the infection). Cell type and time point are not known. V usage is TRBV4-1 and J usage is TRBJ1-5, with D possibly matching TRBD1 (6 bases). The specimen sequenced was PBMCs or a T cell subset sorted from them (not recorded which). Written as DNA, the CDR3 is TGCGCCAGCAGCCAACTTACAGGGTATAGCAATCAGCCCCAGCATTTT. Translating it yields CASSQLTGYSNQPQHF.